The T cell receptor (beta chain) described here comes from a study of T cells in Graves' hyperthyroidism and ophthalmopathy. Overall study context: Peripheral blood was secured at the point of initial diagnosis, before any treatment. Whole-study results and caveats: In the blood, most expanded thyroid clonotypes above 0.001 appeared as well.

The CDR3 spans 13 residues. With 6 bases removed from V and 8 bases from J, the gap between germline ends came to 16 bases. Amplified TCR beta CDR3 regions derived from RNA transcripts. RT-PCR in the first round (using the HTBI primer set) targeted the TCR CDR3. A single record per CDR3 protein comes from TCRdb applying MiXCR to the multiplex PCR reads. The repertoire has 500,000 to 650,000 distinct CDR3 sequences, less than 15% of them found once; the top ten carry about 14%. Ten or more counts support this clonotype. Its antigen is undetermined. Out of over 7.5 ml of fresh peripheral blood came the PBMCs.

The TCR originated in a woman aged 40 to 50 with Graves' hyperthyroidism. Sequencing used blood. This chain links TRBV12-3 or TRBV12-4 with TRBJ1-2; D might be TRBD1 (5 bases). The CDR3 loop reads CASSRGLGDGYTF. As DNA, the CDR3 is TGTGCCAGCAGCAGAGGGTTGGGGGACGGCTACACCTTC.